This TCR beta chain was sequenced for a study of OX40 agonist ivuxolimab in advanced cancers. Overall study: Prior anti-PD-1, anti-PD-L1 or anti-CTLA-4 therapy did not bar entry, and about 40% had some. Regarding the study as a whole: Antigen specificity of clonally expanded peripheral T cells was not established.

On this clone: Its matching antigen is unknown.

Some clones are missing from TCRdb's copy, which holds only in-frame ones; the method was immunoSEQ multiplex PCR. The sample carries 48,000 or so clones, around 87% recorded once. CDR1 is LGHNA and CDR2 is YSLEER in the germline V gene. Trimming at V came to 0 bases and at J to 5 bases, leaving 5 bases not matched to a gene. This CDR3 contains 16 residues. This specimen consisted of CD4+ or CD8+ T cells sorted from blood, obtained in a trial of the OX40 agonist ivuxolimab. The chain couples TRBV4-3 to TRBJ2-5, with 11 bases lining up with TRBD2. This sequence originates from an adult with an advanced solid tumor such as melanoma, head and neck, liver or kidney cancer. CDR3: CASSQDVSGGEETQYF. The CDR3 DNA reads TGCGCCAGCAGCCAAGACGTTAGCGGGGGGGAGGAGACCCAGTACTTC.